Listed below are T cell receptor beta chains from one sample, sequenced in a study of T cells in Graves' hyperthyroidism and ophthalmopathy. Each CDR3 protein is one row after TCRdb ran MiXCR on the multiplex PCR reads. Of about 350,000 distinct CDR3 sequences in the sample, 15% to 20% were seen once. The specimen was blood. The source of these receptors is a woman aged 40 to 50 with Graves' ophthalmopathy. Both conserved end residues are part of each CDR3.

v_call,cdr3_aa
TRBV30,CAWSAQLSSYEQYF
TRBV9,CASSPGTSGSFYEQYF
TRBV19,CASSITGRADLNQPQHF
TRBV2,CASHGSRVGNQPQHF
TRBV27,CAISPWTVPSNQPQHF
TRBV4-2,CASSQDVQSETQYF
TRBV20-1,CSARDLDGDYGYTF
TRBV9,CASSARGGGRAYEQYF
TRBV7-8,CASSRGGHSEQYF
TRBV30,CAWNRGGPTEAFF
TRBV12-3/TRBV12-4,CASSLDGGPRTQYF
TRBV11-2,CASSLEGQGVVYEQYF
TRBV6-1,CASSSGIGYEQFF
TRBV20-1,CSATGGEGTQYF
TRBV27,CASRGNARETQYF
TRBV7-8,CASSRLTSATYEQYF
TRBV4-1,CASSQPDREQETQYF
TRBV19,CASSIETPQNTEAFF
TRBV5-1,CASSRDIGKTGELFF
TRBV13,CASSFVRAALSTEAFF
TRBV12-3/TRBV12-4,CASSLGPGAQYF
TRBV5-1,CASTLGPSSGTSGKNIQYF
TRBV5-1,CASSPPDRGSGNTIYF
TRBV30,CAWSVGSGGAQYF
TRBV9,CASSVDLITEGTGPAEAFF
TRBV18,CASSPNRGGAPYNEQFF
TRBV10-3,CAVRRTSGSSDTQYF
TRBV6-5,CASSWTSGKTYEQYF
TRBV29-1,CSAAQAYGYTF
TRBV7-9,CASSSLAVNYGYTF
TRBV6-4,CASSPRALLYSNQPQHF
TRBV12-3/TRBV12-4,CASSLTENSPLHF
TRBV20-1,CSARGRLLYEQYF
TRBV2,CASSERSQGETQYF
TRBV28,CAGSPRLAETYEQYF
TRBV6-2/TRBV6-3,CASSYRYRDYEQYF
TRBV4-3,CASSQDQGDYGYTF
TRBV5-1,CASSFGQSGNTIYF
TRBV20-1,CSASNYYGYTF
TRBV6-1,CASSEAGGDQPQHF